The clone carrying this TCR beta chain was observed a few times. The antigen remains unidentified. The TCR alpha and TCR beta cDNA libraries, bearing sample barcodes and UMIs, were generated by 5'RACE using constant-segment primers. TCRdb re-analysed the 5' RACE reads in MiXCR, keeping a single row per CDR3 protein. The table shows approximately 210,000 distinct CDR3 sequences, with about 10% occurring only once. This sample stems from a study of T-cell memory formation after mild COVID-19. Germline CDR1 MGHRA, CDR2 YSYEKL. The trim removed 6 bases at V and 3 bases at J, leaving 5 bases unmatched. The CDR3 is 14 residues long. Broader study findings: Contracting clones from day 15 to 85 showed balanced CD4/CD8; later expanders favored CD4+.

This TCR was sampled from a young man who had mild COVID-19 (a few samples of this study predate the infection). Cell type and time point are not known. This rearrangement joins TRBV4-1 to TRBJ2-4; 7 nucleotides agree with TRBD2. The source material was PBMCs or a T cell subset sorted from them (not recorded which). The CDR3 loop is CASSAGTNKNIQYF. CDR3 DNA sequence: TGCGCCAGCAGTGCTGGGACTAACAAAAACATTCAGTACTTC.